The source of this TCR beta chain is a study of CD8+CD57+ T cells in acquired aplastic anemia. The overall study: Mean DNA quantity obtained from sorted CD4+ and CD8+ cells was 2.5 to 4 ug.

After removal of 5 bases from V and 0 bases from J, the junction contained 11 bases not matched to a gene. The CDR3 covers 17 residues. Germline CDR1 SGHTA, CDR2 FQGNSA. For sequencing, patients were chosen who had shown expansion of CD8+CD57+ cells by flow cytometry. This clonotype was counted at least ten times. No antigen is known for it. Genomic DNA, the template, was used for profiling of the TCR beta VDJ and CDR3. MiXCR, run by TCRdb on the reads, gives a single entry per CDR3 protein. The repertoire holds about 150,000 distinct CDR3 sequences, with over 40% as singletons. Findings and limits, study-wide: There were 25 to 30 CD8+ CDR3 sequences that occurred in both patients and controls.

The TCR was taken from a human donor with aplastic anemia. The specimen was sorted CD4+, CD8+, or CD8+CD57+ T cells (not recorded which) from PBMCs. The V call is TRBV7-2, the J call TRBJ1-1; 8 bases match TRBD1. The CDR3 protein is CASSPGTGRRMNTEAFF. The CDR3 bases are TGTGCCAGCAGCCCCGGGACAGGTAGAAGAATGAACACTGAAGCTTTCTTT.